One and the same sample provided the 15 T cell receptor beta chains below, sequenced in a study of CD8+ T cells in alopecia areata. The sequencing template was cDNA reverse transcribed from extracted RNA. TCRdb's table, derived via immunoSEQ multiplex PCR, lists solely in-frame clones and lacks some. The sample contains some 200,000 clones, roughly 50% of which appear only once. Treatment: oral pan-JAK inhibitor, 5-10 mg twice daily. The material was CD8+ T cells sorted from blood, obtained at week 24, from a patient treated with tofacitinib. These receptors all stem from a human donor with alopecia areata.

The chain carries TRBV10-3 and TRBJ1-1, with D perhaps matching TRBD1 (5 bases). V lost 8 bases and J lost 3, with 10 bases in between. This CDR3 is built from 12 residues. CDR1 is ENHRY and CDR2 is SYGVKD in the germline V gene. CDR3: CAIRTGDTEAFF. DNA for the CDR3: TGTGCCATCCGGACGGGGGACACTGAAGCTTTCTTT.

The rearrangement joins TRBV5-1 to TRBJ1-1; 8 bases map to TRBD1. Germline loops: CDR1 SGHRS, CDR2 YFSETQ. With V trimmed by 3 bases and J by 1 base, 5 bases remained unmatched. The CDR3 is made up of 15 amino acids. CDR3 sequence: CASSSSGQGNTEAFF. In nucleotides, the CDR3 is TGCGCCAGCAGCTCGTCAGGACAGGGGAACACTGAAGCTTTCTTT.

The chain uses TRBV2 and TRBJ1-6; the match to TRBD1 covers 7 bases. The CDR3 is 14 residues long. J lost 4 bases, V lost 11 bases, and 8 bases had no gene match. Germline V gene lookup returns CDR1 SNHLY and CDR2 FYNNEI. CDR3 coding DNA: TGTGCCTGTGAAGGGACAGATTATAATTCACCCCTCCACTTT. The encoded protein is CACEGTDYNSPLHF.

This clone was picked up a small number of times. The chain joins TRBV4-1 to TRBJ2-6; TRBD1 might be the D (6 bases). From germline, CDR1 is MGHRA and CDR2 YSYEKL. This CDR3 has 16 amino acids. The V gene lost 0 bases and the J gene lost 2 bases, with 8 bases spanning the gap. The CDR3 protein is CASSQERGTGANVLTF. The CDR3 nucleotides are TGCGCCAGCAGCCAAGAAAGGGGGACTGGGGCCAACGTCCTGACTTTC.

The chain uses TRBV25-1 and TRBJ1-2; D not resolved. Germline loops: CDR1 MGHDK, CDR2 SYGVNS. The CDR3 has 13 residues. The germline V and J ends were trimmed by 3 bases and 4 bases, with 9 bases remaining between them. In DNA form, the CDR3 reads TGTGCCAGCAGTGACTCTAGAATCTATGGCTACACCTTC. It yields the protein CASSDSRIYGYTF.

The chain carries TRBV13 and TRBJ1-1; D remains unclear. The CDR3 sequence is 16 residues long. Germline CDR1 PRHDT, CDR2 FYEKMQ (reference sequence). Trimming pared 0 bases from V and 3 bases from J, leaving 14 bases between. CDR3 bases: TGTGCCAGCAGCTTAGGGCGAATGAGGTGGGACACTGAAGCTTTCTTT. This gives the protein CASSLGRMRWDTEAFF.

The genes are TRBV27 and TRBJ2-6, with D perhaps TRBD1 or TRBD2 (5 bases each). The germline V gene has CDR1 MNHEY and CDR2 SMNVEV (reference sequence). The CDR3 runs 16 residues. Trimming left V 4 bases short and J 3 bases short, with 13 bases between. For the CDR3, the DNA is TGTGCCAGCAGTTCAAGAGGGGTTGGTGGGGCCAACGTCCTGACTTTC. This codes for CASSSRGVGGANVLTF.

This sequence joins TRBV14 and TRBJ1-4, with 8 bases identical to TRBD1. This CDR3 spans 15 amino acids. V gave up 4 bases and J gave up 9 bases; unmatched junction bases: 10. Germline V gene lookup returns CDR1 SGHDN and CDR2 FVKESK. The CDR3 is CASSPQGQGAKKLFF. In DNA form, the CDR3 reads TGTGCCAGCAGCCCGCAGGGGCAGGGGGCGAAAAAACTGTTTTTT.

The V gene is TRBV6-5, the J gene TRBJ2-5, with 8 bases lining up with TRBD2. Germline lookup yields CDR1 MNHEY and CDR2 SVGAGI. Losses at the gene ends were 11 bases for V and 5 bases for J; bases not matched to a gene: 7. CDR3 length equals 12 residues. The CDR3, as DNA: TGTGCCTCCACCGCGGGGGGCGAGACCCAGTACTTC. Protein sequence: CASTAGGETQYF.

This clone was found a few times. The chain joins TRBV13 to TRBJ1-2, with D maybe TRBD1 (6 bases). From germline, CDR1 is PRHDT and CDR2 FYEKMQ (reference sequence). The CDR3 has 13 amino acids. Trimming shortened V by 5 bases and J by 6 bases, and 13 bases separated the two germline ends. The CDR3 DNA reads TGTGCCAGCAGCCCAAGGGGGGGAGATGGCTACACCTTC. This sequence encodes CASSPRGGDGYTF.

CDR3 nucleotides: TGTGCCAGCAGCGCCTGGGGTTCGTATGAGCAGTTCTTC. It yields the protein CASSAWGSYEQFF. The chain carries TRBV13 and TRBJ2-1; D unclear. The CDR3 covers 13 residues. Trimming took 5 bases from V and 8 from J, leaving 13 bases between them. In germline, CDR1 is PRHDT, CDR2 FYEKMQ (reference sequence).

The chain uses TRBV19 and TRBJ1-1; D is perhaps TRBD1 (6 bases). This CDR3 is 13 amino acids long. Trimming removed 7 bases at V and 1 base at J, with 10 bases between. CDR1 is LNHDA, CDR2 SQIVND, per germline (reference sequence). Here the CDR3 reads CASTYRANTEAFF. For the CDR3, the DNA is TGTGCCAGTACTTACAGGGCGAACACTGAAGCTTTCTTT.

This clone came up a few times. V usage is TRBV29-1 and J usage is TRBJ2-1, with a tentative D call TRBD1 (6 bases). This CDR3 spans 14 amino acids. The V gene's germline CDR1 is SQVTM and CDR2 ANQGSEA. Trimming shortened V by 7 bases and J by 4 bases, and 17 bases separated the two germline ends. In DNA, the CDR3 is TGCAGCGGGCTCAGGGGTAATTTTTACAATGAGCAGTTCTTC. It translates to CSGLRGNFYNEQFF.

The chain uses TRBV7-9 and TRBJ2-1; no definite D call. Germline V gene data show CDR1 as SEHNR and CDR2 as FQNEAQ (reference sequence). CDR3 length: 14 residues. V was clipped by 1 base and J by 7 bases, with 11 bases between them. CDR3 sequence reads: CASSLDALGNEQFF. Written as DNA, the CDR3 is TGTGCCAGCAGCTTAGACGCCCTAGGGAATGAGCAGTTCTTC.

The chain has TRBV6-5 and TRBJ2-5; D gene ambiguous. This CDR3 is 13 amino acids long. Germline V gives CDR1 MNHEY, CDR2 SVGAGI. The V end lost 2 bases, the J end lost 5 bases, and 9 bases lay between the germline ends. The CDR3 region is CASSYDFGETQYF. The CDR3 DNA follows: TGTGCCAGCAGTTACGACTTCGGGGAGACCCAGTACTTC.